Sequencing of this TCR beta chain was carried out in a study of T cells in Graves' hyperthyroidism and ophthalmopathy. Study-level points and caveats: Blood also showed most of the thyroid clonotypes that were expanded above 0.001.

There were TCR beta CDR3 regions amplified from RNA transcripts. The primer set for the first-round RT-PCR of the TCR CDR3 was HTBI. TCRdb called the multiplex PCR reads again in MiXCR, with one record for every CDR3 protein. The sample includes about 560,000 distinct CDR3 sequences, 16% of them seen just once. This clonotype was seen only a few times. Its cognate antigen is unknown. Absent ophthalmopathy progression within 18 months defined stable Graves' hyperthyroidism. Every diagnosis used clinical symptoms, serum thyroxine and TRAb, thyroid ultrasound and orbital computed tomography. Source material for PBMCs was about 10 ml fresh peripheral blood. The receptor was derived from a woman between 18 and 29 years old with Graves' hyperthyroidism. The sequenced material came from blood.

The CDR3 DNA is TGTGCCAGCAGGCGTCAGACAGGAATATATGGCTACACCTTC. It encodes CASRRQTGIYGYTF. J is TRBJ1-2 and V is TRBV11-2; D might be TRBD1 (6 bases). Germline lookup yields CDR1 SGHAT and CDR2 FQNNGV. Trimming left V 6 bases short and J 5 bases short, with 16 bases between. This CDR3 comprises 14 residues. The full variable domain, in which reference TRBV11-2 and TRBJ1-2 provide the parts outside the CDR3, is EAGVAQSPRYKIIEKRQSVAFWCNPISGHATLYWYQQILGQGPKLLIQFQNNGVVDDSQLPKDRFSAERLKGVDSTLKIQPAKLEDSAVYLCASRRQTGIYGYTFGSGTRLTVV.